This entry lists 17 T cell receptor beta chains sequenced from one sample in a study of regulatory T cells in long-lasting Graves disease (dated by TCRdb to about 2021). Libraries came from multiplex PCR. Data came from an Illumina HiSeq 4000. To build TCR beta libraries, CDR3 regions were amplified by Arm-PCR using iRepertoire HTBI primers. Using fastp trimming at Q25 and MiXCR clonotype assembly, TCRdb reanalyzed the public sequencing data and kept in-frame beta chains. A single entry per CDR3 protein holds the most common genes and DNA from its merged rows. A total of approximately 470,000 distinct CDR3 sequences appear in this sample, under 20% of them only once. 9% to 15% of the sample goes to the ten largest clones. The time point label corresponds to: newly diagnosed GD, antithyroid drugs for less than 3 months. For both TCR sequencing and RNA sequencing, RNA was extracted from PBMCs in TRIzol.

The same sample was also used in a study of T cells in Graves' hyperthyroidism and ophthalmopathy.

The sample consisted of peripheral blood mononuclear cells (PBMCs), taken at new diagnosis, from a patient treated with antithyroid drugs. These receptors all stem from a man aged 35-49 years with Graves disease. Donor details come from another sample of the same person, matched by shared clones.

V and J are TRBV6-2 or TRBV6-3 and TRBJ1-5; D perhaps matches TRBD1 (5 bases). The V end was cut by 6 bases, the J end by 1 base, with 13 bases between. Germline lookup yields CDR1 MNHEY and CDR2 SVGEGT. The CDR3 has 15 amino acids. The DNA for the CDR3 is TGTGCCAGCAGCGACGACAGACTAAGCAATCAGCCCCAGCATTTT. Encoded protein: CASSDDRLSNQPQHF.

The chain combines TRBV18 with TRBJ2-5, with a possible D match to TRBD2 (7 bases). The V end was cut by 3 bases, the J end by 5 bases, with 13 bases between. CDR3 length: 14 residues. CDR1 and CDR2 from the germline V gene are KGHSH and LQKENI. In nucleotides, the CDR3 is TGTGCCAGCTCACCGGTCGGGGGGCGCGAGACCCAGTACTTC. Residues: CASSPVGGRETQYF. The variable domain in full, with the rest retrieved from reference TRBV18 and TRBJ2-5, is NAGVMQNPRHLVRRRGQEARLRCSPMKGHSHVYWYRQLPEEGLKFMVYLQKENIIDESGMPKERFSAEFPKEGPSILRIQQVVRGDSAAYFCASSPVGGRETQYFGPGTRLLVL.

The chain is built from TRBV7-8 and TRBJ1-1, with no clear D. Germline lookup yields CDR1 SGHVS and CDR2 FQNEAQ. Trimming cost V 0 bases and J 7 bases, with 12 bases left between them. The CDR3 has 14 residues. Here the CDR3 reads CASSLALGTSEAFF. The CDR3 region has the DNA TGTGCCAGCAGCTTAGCGCTCGGAACGAGTGAAGCTTTCTTT. The complete variable domain, with remaining parts taken from reference TRBV7-8 and TRBJ1-1, reads GAGVSQSPRYKVAKRGQDVALRCDPISGHVSLFWYQQALGQGPEFLTYFQNEAQLDKSGLPSDRFFAERPEGSVSTLKIQRTQQEDSAVYLCASSLALGTSEAFFGQGTRLTVV.

This clonotype occurred a few times. This chain joins TRBV7-9 and TRBJ2-1; D is unclear. Trimming removed 1 base from V and 8 bases from J, with 9 bases in between. Germline CDR1 and CDR2: SEHNR and FQNEAQ (reference sequence). The CDR3 is 13 residues long. CDR3 in amino acids: CASSLGRSDEQFF. DNA of the CDR3: TGTGCCAGCAGCTTAGGTCGCTCCGATGAGCAGTTCTTC.

The chain has TRBV6-4 and TRBJ2-6, with D maybe TRBD1 (6 bases). The germline CDR1 and CDR2 sequences are MRHNA and SNTAGT. V gave up 6 bases and J gave up 0 bases, with 15 bases separating them. This CDR3 spans 17 amino acids. CDR3 DNA sequence: TGTGCCAGCAGCTACAGGGAATCCGGCTCTGGGGCCAACGTCCTGACTTTC. This translates into CASSYRESGSGANVLTF.

The chain combines TRBV10-2 with TRBJ2-7; 14 bases are a match to TRBD2. The CDR3 contains 16 residues. The J segment lost 4 bases and the V segment lost 4 bases, leaving 6 bases of the junction unmatched. Germline CDR1 reads WSHSY; CDR2 reads SAAADI. The DNA for the CDR3 is TGCGCCAGCAGTGGGGGACTAGCGGGAGATAGGTACGAGCAGTACTTC. Translating gives CASSGGLAGDRYEQYF.

This clonotype was observed a handful of times. This may stem from a read error, because a much larger clone lies one nucleotide away. This rearrangement joins TRBV30 to TRBJ2-5; no clear D. The CDR3 is 11 amino acids. From germline, CDR1 is GTSNPN and CDR2 SVGIG (reference sequence). Here the CDR3 reads CAWSSDNEQLF. CDR3 DNA sequence: TGTGCCTGGAGTTCAGACAATGAGCAGCTCTTC.

To note about this clonotype: A single base separates this from a much larger clone, so it may be a read error. The rearrangement uses TRBV20-1 and TRBJ1-5, with D hard to call. The J call may be incorrect, as the DNA end agrees better with TRBJ2-3. In germline, CDR1 is DFQATT, CDR2 SNEGSKA (reference sequence). This CDR3 is built from 15 residues. CDR3 nucleotide sequence: TGCAGTGCTAGAGAATATTTCGGTGGGGTTCAGCCCCAGTATTTT. Amino acids: CSAREYFGGVQPQYF.

In DNA form, the CDR3 reads TGCGCCAGCAGCCAAGAAGGGACAGGGATCAATCAGCCCCAGCATTTT. This encodes CASSQEGTGINQPQHF. The chain has TRBV4-1 and TRBJ1-5; 9 nucleotides agree with TRBD1. CDR1 and CDR2 (germline): MGHRA, YSYEKL. The CDR3 consists of 16 residues. V dropped 0 bases and J dropped 3; count of bases not matched to a gene: 3.

This clonotype was found many times. V gene TRBV28 combines with J gene TRBJ2-5; 7 nucleotides line up with TRBD2. V dropped 2 bases and J dropped 7; count of bases not matched to a gene: 31. Germline V gives CDR1 MDHEN, CDR2 SYDVKM. The CDR3 has 22 residues. In nucleotides, the CDR3 is TGTGCCAGCAGTTTAGCCAATCGACCGGGGCCGCTGGAGGGAGGGCCTATCGGGACCCAGTACTTC. As protein: CASSLANRPGPLEGGPIGTQYF. The full variable domain, with the rest looked up from reference TRBV28 and TRBJ2-5, is DVKVTQSSRYLVKRTGEKVFLECVQDMDHENMFWYRQDPGLGLRLIYFSYDVKMKEKGDIPEGYSVSREKKERFSLILESASTNQTSMYLCASSLANRPGPLEGGPIGTQYFGPGTRLLVL.

This clonotype has a count of ten or more. The chain uses TRBV7-3 and TRBJ2-5; 9 nucleotides agree with TRBD1. The germline V gene has CDR1 SGHTA and CDR2 FQGTGA. V gave up 2 bases and J gave up 5 bases; unmatched junction bases: 6. The CDR3 extends over 15 amino acids. The CDR3 sequence is CASSLYPDRGETQYF. CDR3 nucleotides: TGTGCCAGCAGCTTATATCCGGACAGGGGCGAGACCCAGTACTTC.

As regards this clonotype: Being one base from a much bigger clone, this may be a read error. The chain recombines TRBV5-1 with TRBJ2-7; D not resolved. The CDR3 length is 16 residues. Germline loops: CDR1 SGHRS, CDR2 YFSETQ. CDR3 DNA sequence: TGCGCCGGCAGCCTGAGCTCGCGGACGGCCGCCTACGAGCAGTACTTC. Translation: CAGSLSSRTAAYEQYF.

The rearrangement joins TRBV28 to TRBJ1-5, with D possibly matching TRBD1 (5 bases). This CDR3 comprises 14 residues. CDR1 and CDR2 from the germline V gene are MDHEN and SYDVKM. V shed 6 bases and J shed 4 bases, with 13 bases lying between them. CDR3 loop: CASRGGTENQPQHF. The DNA of the CDR3 is TGTGCCAGCAGGGGGGGGACGGAAAATCAGCCCCAGCATTTT.

The CDR3: CASSTSGGAYGYTF. In DNA form, the CDR3 reads TGTGCCAGCAGTACATCCGGGGGGGCCTATGGCTACACCTTC. The chain carries TRBV12-3 or TRBV12-4 and TRBJ1-2; a possible D gene is TRBD1 (6 bases). V was clipped by 5 bases and J by 4 bases, with 14 bases between them. The CDR3 is 14 amino acids.

This clonotype was counted at least ten times. The chain uses TRBV20-1 and TRBJ2-2; 10 bases are a match to TRBD2. CDR3 size: 16 residues. Germline V gene data show CDR1 as DFQATT and CDR2 as SNEGSKA (reference sequence). The V gene end was trimmed by 3 bases and the J gene end by 4 bases; junction bases not matched to a gene: 8. The CDR3 reads CSARRASGRVTGELFF. Here the CDR3 DNA reads TGCAGTGCTAGGAGGGCCAGCGGGAGGGTCACCGGGGAGCTGTTTTTT.

The rearrangement joins TRBV5-1 to TRBJ2-2; D may be TRBD2 (7 bases). V was pared by 1 base and J by 3 bases, with 10 bases between. This CDR3 spans 15 amino acids. From germline, CDR1 is SGHRS and CDR2 YFSETQ. The CDR3 sequence is CASSLPGGDTGELFF. The DNA for the CDR3 is TGCGCCAGCAGCTTGCCGGGGGGCGACACCGGGGAGCTGTTTTTT.

This chain links TRBV29-1 with TRBJ2-7, with TRBD1 as a possible D gene (6 bases). Germline loops: CDR1 SQVTM, CDR2 ANQGSEA. The CDR3 contains 12 residues. V was clipped by 8 bases and J by 3 bases, with 14 bases between them. The CDR3 DNA reads as TGCAGCAGTCGGGACACAGACTACGAGCAGTACTTC. It encodes CSSRDTDYEQYF.